This note documents a single T cell receptor beta chain sequence. Libraries were prepared by immunoSEQ multiplex PCR; TCRdb keeps only in-frame clonotypes and omits some of them. The table includes roughly 52,000 clones, roughly four fifths detected once. These data are taken from a study of blood T cell repertoires in COVID-19. This TCR came from a human donor in a cohort sampled during active or convalescent COVID-19. Source material: peripheral blood.

The chain's CDR3 is CASSLGQGFSYNSPLHF. CDR3 coding DNA: TGTGCCAGCAGCTTGGGACAGGGGTTCTCCTATAATTCACCCCTCCACTTT. The rearrangement uses TRBV7-9 and TRBJ1-6; TRBD1 agrees at 10 bases. The CDR3 length is 17 residues. CDR1 is SEHNR, CDR2 FQNEAQ, per germline (reference sequence). The V gene end was trimmed by 3 bases and the J gene end by 0 bases; junction bases not matched to a gene: 2.